This T cell receptor beta chain was sequenced during a study of CXCR3-negative and CXCR3-positive naive CD8 T cells. CDR3 length: 15 residues. CDR1 SQVTM and CDR2 ANQGSEA come from the germline V gene. Through 5' RACE with UMI labels, the TRB cDNA libraries were prepared. TCRdb reprocessed the 5' RACE reads, keeping one entry per CDR3 protein, no DNA. The sample table includes 80,000 to 95,000 distinct CDR3 sequences. The J gene is TRBJ2-1, the V gene TRBV29-1; the TCRdb call, TRBD1, lacks DNA for checking. This receptor was identified in a human donor in good health. Some clones in this sample may be carry-over from other donors' samples. The sequenced material came from naive CXCR3- CD8+ T cells from blood. As to subset: CD45RO-CCR7+CD27+CD95- naive CD8+ T cells lacking CXCR3 (TNR3-). The CDR3 region is CSVEYPGTGDNEQFF.